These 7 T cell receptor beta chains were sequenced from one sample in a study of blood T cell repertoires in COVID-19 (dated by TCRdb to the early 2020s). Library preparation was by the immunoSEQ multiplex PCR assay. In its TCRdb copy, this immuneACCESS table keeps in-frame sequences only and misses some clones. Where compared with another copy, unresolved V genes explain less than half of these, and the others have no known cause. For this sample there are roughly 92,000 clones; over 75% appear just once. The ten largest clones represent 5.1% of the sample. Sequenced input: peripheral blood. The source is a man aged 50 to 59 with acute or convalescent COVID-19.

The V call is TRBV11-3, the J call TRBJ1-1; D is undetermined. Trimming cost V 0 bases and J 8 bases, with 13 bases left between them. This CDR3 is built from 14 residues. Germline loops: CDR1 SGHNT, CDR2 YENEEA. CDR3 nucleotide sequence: TGTGCCAGCAGCTTAGATCGTTTGAGGGAAGAAGCTTTCTTT. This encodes CASSLDRLREEAFF.

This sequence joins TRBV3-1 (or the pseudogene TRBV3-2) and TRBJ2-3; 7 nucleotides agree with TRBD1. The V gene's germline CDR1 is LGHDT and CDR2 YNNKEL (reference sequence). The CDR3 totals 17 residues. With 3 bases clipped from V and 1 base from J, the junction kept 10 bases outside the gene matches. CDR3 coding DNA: TGTGCCAGCAGCCAGGAAAAGTCAGGGGGTGGCACAGATACGCAGTATTTT. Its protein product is CASSQEKSGGGTDTQYF.

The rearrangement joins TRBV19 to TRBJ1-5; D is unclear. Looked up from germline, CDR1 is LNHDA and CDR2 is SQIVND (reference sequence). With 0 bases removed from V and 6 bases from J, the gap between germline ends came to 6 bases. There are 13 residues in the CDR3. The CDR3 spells CASSIDHGQPQHF. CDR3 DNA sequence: TGTGCCAGTAGTATAGATCACGGTCAGCCCCAGCATTTT.

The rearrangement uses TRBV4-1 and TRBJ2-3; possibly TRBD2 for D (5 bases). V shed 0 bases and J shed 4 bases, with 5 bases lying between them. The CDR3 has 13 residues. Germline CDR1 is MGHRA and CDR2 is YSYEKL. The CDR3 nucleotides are TGCGCCAGCAGCCAAGAGGAGGCAGATACGCAGTATTTT. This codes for CASSQEEADTQYF.

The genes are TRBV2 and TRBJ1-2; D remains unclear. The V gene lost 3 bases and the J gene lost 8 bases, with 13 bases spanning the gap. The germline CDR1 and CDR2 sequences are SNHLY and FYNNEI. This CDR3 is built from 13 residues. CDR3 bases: TGTGCCAGCAGTGAGGACTCCCCGAGGGGCTACACCTTC. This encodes CASSEDSPRGYTF.

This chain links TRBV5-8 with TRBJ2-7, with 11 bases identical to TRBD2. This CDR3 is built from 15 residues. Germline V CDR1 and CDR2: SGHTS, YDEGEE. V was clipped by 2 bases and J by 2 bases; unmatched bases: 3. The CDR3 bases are TGTGCCAGCAGCTTACTAGCGGGAGTGGCCTACGAGCAGTACTTC. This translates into CASSLLAGVAYEQYF.

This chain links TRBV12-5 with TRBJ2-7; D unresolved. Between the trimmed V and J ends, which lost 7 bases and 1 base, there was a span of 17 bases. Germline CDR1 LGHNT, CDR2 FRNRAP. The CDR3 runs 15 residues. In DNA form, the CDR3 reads TGTGCTAGTGCCCGGGTCTCTGTTCAGTCCTACGAGCAGTACTTC. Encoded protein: CASARVSVQSYEQYF.